This T cell receptor (beta chain) comes out of a study of CD8 T cells in Susac syndrome. While serving as controls, healthy donors were matched for age and sex. This CDR3 is built from 13 residues. The V gene's germline CDR1 is DFQATT and CDR2 SNEGSKA (reference sequence). V was pared by 5 bases and J by 0 bases, with 8 bases between. About 0.5 to 1 ug RNA was reverse transcribed with random hexamers. One entry per CDR3 protein results from TCRdb running MiXCR on the immunoSEQ multiplex PCR reads. The sample lists about 110,000 distinct CDR3 sequences; less than 97% were seen once. The chain carries TRBV20-1 and TRBJ1-3; no clear D gene. The material sequenced was CD4+ T cells from PBMCs. The receptor was isolated from a human donor in good health. CDR3 protein: CSAPDNSGNTIYF. DNA for the CDR3: TGCAGTGCTCCTGACAACTCTGGAAACACCATATATTTT.